This T cell receptor beta chain was observed in a study of blood T cell repertoires in COVID-19. Across the whole study: The United States, Italy and Spain supplied acute and convalescent COVID-19 samples. In each case, the material was cDNA or gDNA derived from T cells, B-cell-depleted T cells, or PBMCs.

V lost 5 bases, J lost 1 base, and 5 bases stayed unmatched. The germline CDR1 and CDR2 sequences are SGHTA and FQGNSA. There are 15 residues in the CDR3. Per the study methods: Estimates of nucleated cell counts were drawn from the amplification of reference gene primers. Clones were read by immunoSEQ multiplex PCR, and TCRdb kept only the in-frame ones, dropping some. V, J and clone size are those of that table, while D and trimming were read from the DNA. The sample contains 150,000 to 200,000 clones, about 84% of which appear only once. Those enrolled in Seattle joined during active infection and were followed longitudinally afterward.

Sample: peripheral blood. The sequence derives from a person aged 70 to 85 with COVID-19, enrolled during active disease. The chain joins TRBV7-2 to TRBJ1-3; TRBD1 matches at 7 bases. The CDR3 region is CASSRDRVSGNTIYF. The CDR3 nucleotides read TGTGCCAGCAGCCGCGACAGGGTTTCTGGAAACACCATATATTTT.